Listed here are 12 T cell receptor beta chains from one sample, sequenced in a study of T cell responses to AZD1222 COVID-19 vaccine. Measured with immunoSEQ multiplex PCR; TCRdb has only the in-frame clones, and not every one. The sample has about 96,000 clones; roughly nine tenths are singletons. The sample in question was peripheral blood, obtained on day 0 of AZD1222 vaccination. Receptors originate from an adult in good health.

The chain uses TRBV5-1 and TRBJ2-1; no definite D call. The CDR3 sequence is 13 residues long. The V end lost 0 bases, the J end lost 0 bases, and 1 base lay between the germline ends. CDR1 SGHRS and CDR2 YFSETQ come from the germline V gene. As DNA, the CDR3 is TGCGCCAGCAGCTTGGACTCCTACAATGAGCAGTTCTTC. Residues: CASSLDSYNEQFF.

The genes are TRBV7-9 and TRBJ1-6; TRBD1 is a possible D gene (6 bases). The CDR3 loop spans 16 amino acids. Deletions cut 1 base from V and 6 bases from J, with 13 bases between. Looked up from germline, CDR1 is SEHNR and CDR2 is FQNEAQ (reference sequence). In nucleotides, the CDR3 is TGTGCCAGCAGCTTAGAAGGGGGGAGGCCTAATTCACCCCTCCACTTT. Its translation: CASSLEGGRPNSPLHF.

The chain is built from TRBV5-5 and TRBJ1-5, with TRBD1 as a possible D gene (5 bases). Germline-derived CDR1 and CDR2 are SGHKS and YYEKEE (reference sequence). V lost 3 bases, J lost 2 bases, and 21 bases lay in between. This CDR3 region has 18 residues. Here the CDR3 DNA reads TGTGCCAGCAGCTCGTATCCCCAAGGACACGGCGGCAATCAGCCCCAGCATTTT. Protein product: CASSSYPQGHGGNQPQHF.

The chain joins TRBV7-3 to TRBJ2-3; no firm D call. The CDR3 runs 13 residues. Germline V CDR1 and CDR2: SGHTA, FQGTGA. Trimming cost V 3 bases and J 1 base, with 5 bases left between them. The chain's CDR3 is CASSFSRTDTQYF. CDR3 bases: TGTGCCAGCAGCTTCTCCCGCACAGATACGCAGTATTTT.

The gene calls are TRBV3-1 (or the pseudogene TRBV3-2) and TRBJ2-3; D possibly corresponds to TRBD1 (6 bases). Germline CDR1 reads LGHDT; CDR2 reads YNNKEL (reference sequence). There are 15 residues in the CDR3. V lost 5 bases and J 0 bases, leaving 12 bases between the germline ends. CDR3 protein: CASSSRRGSTDTQYF. The CDR3 nucleotides are TGTGCCAGCAGCTCGAGAAGGGGGAGCACAGATACGCAGTATTTT.

This clone was counted a single time. The chain employs TRBV7-2 and TRBJ1-1; D not resolved. From germline, CDR1 is SGHTA and CDR2 FQGNSA. The CDR3 loop spans 15 amino acids. Between the trimmed V and J ends, which lost 1 base and 2 bases, there was a span of 11 bases. CDR3 coding DNA: TGTGCCAGCAGCTTAGATGGGCAGCTTAACACTGAAGCTTTCTTT. Amino acids: CASSLDGQLNTEAFF.

This chain links TRBV3-1 (or the pseudogene TRBV3-2) with TRBJ2-3; a weak D match, TRBD1 (5 bases). Germline CDR1 is LGHDT and CDR2 is YNNKEL (reference sequence). The V and J ends lost 1 base and 6 bases respectively, with 14 bases between them. The CDR3 consists of 15 residues. The CDR3 bases are TGTGCCAGCAGCCAAGGGGCAGGGTTGTGGGATACGCAGTATTTT. Residues: CASSQGAGLWDTQYF.

The chain employs TRBV6-1 and TRBJ1-2, with TRBD1 matching over 9 bases. Germline V CDR1 and CDR2: MNHNS, SASEGT. The CDR3 is 15 amino acids. V dropped 1 base and J dropped 8; count of bases not matched to a gene: 8. The CDR3: CASSEVRGDRVGYTF. The CDR3 coding sequence is TGTGCCAGCAGTGAAGTTCGGGGGGACAGGGTCGGCTACACCTTC.

In regard to this clone: This sample also contains other DNA sequences that code for the same CDR3. This rearrangement joins TRBV30 to TRBJ1-2; D perhaps matches TRBD1 (5 bases). Germline V gives CDR1 GTSNPN, CDR2 SVGIG (reference sequence). Trimming shortened V by 2 bases and J by 3 bases, and 10 bases separated the two germline ends. CDR3 length equals 13 residues. DNA of the CDR3: TGTGCCTGGAGTCCAGGGAGGGACTATGGCTACACCTTC. Its translation: CAWSPGRDYGYTF.

The gene calls are TRBV30 and TRBJ2-5; the D is unclear. The CDR3 loop spans 13 amino acids. CDR1 and CDR2 (germline): GTSNPN, SVGIG (reference sequence). Trimming took off 4 bases at V and 1 base at J, with 10 bases between the two ends. The CDR3 protein is CAWTPRLQETQYF. In nucleotides, the CDR3 is TGTGCCTGGACCCCCCGACTCCAAGAGACCCAGTACTTC.

The V gene is TRBV6-5, the J gene TRBJ2-3; no clear D. Germline loops: CDR1 MNHEY, CDR2 SVGAGI. V was shortened by 6 bases and J by 5 bases, with 12 bases between the two germline ends. The CDR3 is 13 amino acids. This chain's CDR3 is CASSIQLEDTQYF. The DNA of the CDR3 is TGTGCCAGCAGCATACAACTTGAAGATACGCAGTATTTT.

This rearrangement joins TRBV28 to TRBJ2-1, with 13 nucleotides matching TRBD2. There are 19 residues in the CDR3. The junction had 12 bases not matched to a gene; V was cut back by 3 bases and J by 4 bases. Germline CDR1 is MDHEN and CDR2 is SYDVKM. The CDR3 spells CASSFSWTSGGKGYNEQFF. CDR3 coding DNA: TGTGCCAGCAGTTTCTCTTGGACTAGCGGGGGCAAGGGTTACAATGAGCAGTTCTTC. The variable domain in full, completed from reference TRBV28 and TRBJ2-1, reads DVKVTQSSRYLVKRTGEKVFLECVQDMDHENMFWYRQDPGLGLRLIYFSYDVKMKEKGDIPEGYSVSREKKERFSLILESASTNQTSMYLCASSFSWTSGGKGYNEQFFGPGTRLTVL.